These T cell receptor beta chains were read from a single sample in a study of monozygotic twins with inflammatory bowel disease. From the 5' RACE reads, TCRdb lists one entry per CDR3 protein and no DNA. The sample has a few hundred thousand distinct CDR3 sequences, and its top ten clones hold roughly 2.6%. The specimen sequenced was blood. These receptors all come from a human donor with ulcerative colitis or Crohn's disease, or a healthy co-twin of an affected twin (not recorded which). The CDR3 runs from the conserved cysteine through the conserved F or W. Fields, in order: J gene, V gene, CDR3 protein.

>TRBJ2-2|TRBV7-3
CASSFTGTGNTGELFF
>TRBJ2-5|TRBV19
CASRRANQETQYF
>TRBJ1-1|TRBV5-5
CASSLEARHRGPEAFF
>TRBJ1-2|TRBV19
CASSTTGGFDYGYTF
>TRBJ2-3|TRBV4-3
CASSQVRGGGFTQYF
>TRBJ1-1|TRBV7-9
CASSLPGYTEAFF
>TRBJ1-1|TRBV7-6
CASSFRVNTEAFF
>TRBJ2-1|TRBV27
CASSLSPGLAGTKWKFF
>TRBJ2-7|TRBV3-1
CASSQMGFTSGGRYEQYF
>TRBJ1-5|TRBV4-3
CASSQVVGRAGRQPQHF
>TRBJ2-5|TRBV12-3/TRBV12-4
CASSGLRETQYF
>TRBJ2-3|TRBV5-1
CASSLQDRVPDTQYF
>TRBJ1-5|TRBV4-1
CASSQVVNSWGNQPQHF
>TRBJ1-3|TRBV7-9
CASSGAVLSGNTIYF
>TRBJ1-1|TRBV30
CAWNPNMNTEAFF
>TRBJ2-3|TRBV5-1
CASRYTGEDTQYF